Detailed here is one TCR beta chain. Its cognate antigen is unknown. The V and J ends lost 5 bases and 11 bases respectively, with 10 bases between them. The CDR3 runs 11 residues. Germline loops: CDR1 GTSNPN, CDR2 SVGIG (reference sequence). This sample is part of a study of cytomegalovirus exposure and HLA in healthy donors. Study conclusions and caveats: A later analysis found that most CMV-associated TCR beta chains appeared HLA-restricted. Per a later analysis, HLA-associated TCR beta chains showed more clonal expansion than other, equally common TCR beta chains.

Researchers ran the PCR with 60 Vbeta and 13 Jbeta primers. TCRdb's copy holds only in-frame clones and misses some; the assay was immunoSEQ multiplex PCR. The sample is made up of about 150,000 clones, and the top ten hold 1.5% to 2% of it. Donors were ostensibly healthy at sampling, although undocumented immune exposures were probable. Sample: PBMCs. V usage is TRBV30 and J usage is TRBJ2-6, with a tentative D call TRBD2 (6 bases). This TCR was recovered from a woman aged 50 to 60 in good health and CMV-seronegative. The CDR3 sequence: CAWVPGDVLTF. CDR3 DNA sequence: TGTGCCTGGGTACCGGGGGACGTCCTGACTTTC.